This TCR beta chain appears in the sequencing data of a study of T cell responses to AZD1222 COVID-19 vaccine. The study, taken as a whole, reports: Repertoire collection took place solely once the T cell response had peaked. The study found vaccine-associated CD4 TCRs spanning spike, dominant at 160-218 and 743-854.

The data were produced by immunoSEQ multiplex PCR, yet TCRdb's version contains in-frame clones alone and is incomplete. This sample carries about 140,000 clones, over 90% of them seen once, and the ten largest clones take around 3.3%. The CDR3 sequence is 14 residues long. Trimming removed 7 bases from V and 1 base from J, with 13 bases in between. The germline V gene has CDR1 MDHEN and CDR2 SYDVKM. Worth noting for this clone: The antigen is unknown.

Sequencing was performed on peripheral blood, taken 28 days after the second AZD1222 dose. The V call is TRBV28, the J call TRBJ1-2; a possible D gene is TRBD1 (6 bases). The receptor's source is an adult who received the AZD1222 COVID-19 vaccine. The CDR3 nucleotides are TGTGCCAGCAACCGACAGGAAAATAACTATGGCTACACCTTC. Translated: CASNRQENNYGYTF.